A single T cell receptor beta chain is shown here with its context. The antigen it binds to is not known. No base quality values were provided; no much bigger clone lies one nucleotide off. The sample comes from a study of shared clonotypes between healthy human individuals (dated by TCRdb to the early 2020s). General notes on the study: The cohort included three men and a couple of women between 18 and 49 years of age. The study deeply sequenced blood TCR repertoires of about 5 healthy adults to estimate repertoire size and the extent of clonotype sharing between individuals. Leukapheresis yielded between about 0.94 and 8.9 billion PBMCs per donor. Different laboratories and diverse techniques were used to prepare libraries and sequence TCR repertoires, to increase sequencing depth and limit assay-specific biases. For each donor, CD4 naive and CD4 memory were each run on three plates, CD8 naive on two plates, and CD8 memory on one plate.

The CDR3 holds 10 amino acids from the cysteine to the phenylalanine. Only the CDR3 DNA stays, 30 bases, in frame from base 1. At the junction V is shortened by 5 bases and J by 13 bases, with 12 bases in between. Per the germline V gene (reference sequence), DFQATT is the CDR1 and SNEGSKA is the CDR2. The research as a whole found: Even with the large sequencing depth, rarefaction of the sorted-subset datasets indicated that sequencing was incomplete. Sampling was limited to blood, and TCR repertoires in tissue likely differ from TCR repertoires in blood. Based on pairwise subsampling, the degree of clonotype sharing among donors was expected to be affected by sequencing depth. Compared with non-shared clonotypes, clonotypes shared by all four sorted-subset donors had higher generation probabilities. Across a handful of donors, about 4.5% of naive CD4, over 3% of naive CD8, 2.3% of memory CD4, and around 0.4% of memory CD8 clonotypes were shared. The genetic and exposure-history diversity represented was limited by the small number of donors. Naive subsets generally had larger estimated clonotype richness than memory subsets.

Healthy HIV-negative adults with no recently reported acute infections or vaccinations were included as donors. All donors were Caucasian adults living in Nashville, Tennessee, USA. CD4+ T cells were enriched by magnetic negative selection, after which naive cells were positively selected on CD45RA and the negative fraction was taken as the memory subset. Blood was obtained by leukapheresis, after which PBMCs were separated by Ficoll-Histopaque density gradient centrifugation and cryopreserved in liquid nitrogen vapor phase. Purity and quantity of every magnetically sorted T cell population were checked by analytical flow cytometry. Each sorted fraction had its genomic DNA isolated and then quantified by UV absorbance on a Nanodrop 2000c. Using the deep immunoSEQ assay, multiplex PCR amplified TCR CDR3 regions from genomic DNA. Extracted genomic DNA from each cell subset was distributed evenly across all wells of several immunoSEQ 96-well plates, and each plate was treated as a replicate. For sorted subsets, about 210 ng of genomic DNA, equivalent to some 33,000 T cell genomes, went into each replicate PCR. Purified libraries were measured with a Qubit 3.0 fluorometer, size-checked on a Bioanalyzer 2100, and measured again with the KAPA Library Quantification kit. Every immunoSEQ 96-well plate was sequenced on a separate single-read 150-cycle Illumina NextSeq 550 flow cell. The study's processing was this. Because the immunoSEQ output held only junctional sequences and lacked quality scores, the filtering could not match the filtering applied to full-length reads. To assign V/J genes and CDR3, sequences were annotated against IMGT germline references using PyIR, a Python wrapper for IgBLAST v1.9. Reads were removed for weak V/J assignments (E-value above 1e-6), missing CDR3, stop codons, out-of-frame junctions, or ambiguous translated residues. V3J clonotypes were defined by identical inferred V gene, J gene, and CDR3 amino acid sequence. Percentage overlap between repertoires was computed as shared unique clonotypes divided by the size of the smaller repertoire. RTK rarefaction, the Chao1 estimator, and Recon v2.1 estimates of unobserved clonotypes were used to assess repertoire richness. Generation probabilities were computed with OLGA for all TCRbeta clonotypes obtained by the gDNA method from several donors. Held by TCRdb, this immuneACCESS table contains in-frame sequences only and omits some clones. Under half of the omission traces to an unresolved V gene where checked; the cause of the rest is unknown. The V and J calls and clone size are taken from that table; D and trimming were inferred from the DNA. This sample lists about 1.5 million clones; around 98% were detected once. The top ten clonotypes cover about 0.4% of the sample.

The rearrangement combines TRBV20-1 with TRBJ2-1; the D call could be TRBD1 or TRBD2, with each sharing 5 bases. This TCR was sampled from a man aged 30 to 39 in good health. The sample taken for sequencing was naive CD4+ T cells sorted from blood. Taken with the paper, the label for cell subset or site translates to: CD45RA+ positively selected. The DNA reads TGCAGTGCTGGGGCGGCTAGCCAGTTCTTC. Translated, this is CSAGAASQFF.